Below, 10 T cell receptor beta chains from the same sample are listed, as sequenced in a study of OX40 agonist ivuxolimab in advanced cancers. This table comes from immunoSEQ multiplex PCR, and its TCRdb copy is limited to in-frame clones, with some not included. Among under 50,000 clones listed, about nine tenths were seen once. Sequenced material: CD4+ or CD8+ T cells sorted from blood, taken in a trial of the OX40 agonist ivuxolimab. The receptors here all came from an adult with an advanced solid tumor such as melanoma, head and neck, liver or kidney cancer.

The V and J genes are TRBV27 and TRBJ2-7; weak D call: TRBD1 (5 bases). The CDR3 contains 14 residues. The V gene lost 5 bases and the J gene lost 2 bases, with 13 bases spanning the gap. Germline-derived CDR1 and CDR2 are MNHEY and SMNVEV (reference sequence). This chain's CDR3 is CASSTILTAYEQYF. In DNA form, the CDR3 reads TGTGCCAGCAGTACCATTCTGACAGCCTACGAGCAGTACTTC.

The chain joins TRBV6-5 to TRBJ2-1; the match to TRBD1 covers 9 bases. V dropped 6 bases and J dropped 5; count of bases not matched to a gene: 5. Germline CDR1 reads MNHEY; CDR2 reads SVGAGI. The CDR3 is 14 residues long. The CDR3, as DNA: TGTGCCAGCAGGGCCGGGACAGGGAACAATGAGCAGTTCTTC. Translated: CASRAGTGNNEQFF.

This sequence joins TRBV29-1 and TRBJ2-3; 7 nucleotides agree with TRBD2. CDR1 is SQVTM, CDR2 ANQGSEA, per germline. This CDR3 has 12 amino acids. Trimming removed 6 bases from V and 2 bases from J; junction bases left unmatched: 2. The CDR3 spells CSVGGDTDTQYF. The CDR3 nucleotides are TGCAGCGTGGGGGGGGACACAGATACGCAGTATTTT.

This clone was found once. The chain has TRBV7-2 and TRBJ1-3; no clear D gene. V was shortened by 1 base and J by 0 bases, with 7 bases between the two germline ends. This CDR3 is 15 amino acids long. In germline, CDR1 is SGHTA, CDR2 FQGNSA. DNA for the CDR3: TGTGCCAGCAGCTTAGGAGGAGACTCTGGAAACACCATATATTTT. It specifies CASSLGGDSGNTIYF. The full variable domain, in which reference TRBV7-2 and TRBJ1-3 provide the parts outside the CDR3, is GAGVSQSPSNKVTEKGKDVELRCDPISGHTALYWYRQSLGQGLEFLIYFQGNSAPDKSGLPSDRFSAERTGGSVSTLTIQRTQQEDSAVYLCASSLGGDSGNTIYFGEGSWLTVV.

Of note for this clone: The sample holds other DNA sequences that translate to the same CDR3. The chain links TRBV5-4 to TRBJ2-5; TRBD2 aligns across 11 bases. Germline V gene lookup returns CDR1 SGHNT and CDR2 YYREEE (reference sequence). The CDR3 has 16 amino acids. Trimming took 3 bases from V and 2 from J; bases not matched to a gene: 6. For the CDR3, the DNA is TGTGCCAGCAGCTGGGGACTAGCGGTACATCAAGAGACCCAGTACTTC. Amino acid sequence: CASSWGLAVHQETQYF.

The chain recombines TRBV23-1 with TRBJ2-3; D is ambiguous. TRBV23-1 is noted as an ORF with a role that remains uncertain. The V end lost 2 bases, the J end lost 2 bases, and 5 bases lay between the germline ends. CDR3 length: 13 amino acids. CDR3 DNA sequence: TGCGCCAGCAGTCAACCATACACAGATACGCAGTATTTT. It yields the protein CASSQPYTDTQYF.

This chain uses TRBV19 with TRBJ2-5; TRBD1 aligns across 7 bases. The CDR3 loop spans 13 amino acids. Germline-derived CDR1 and CDR2 are LNHDA and SQIVND (reference sequence). V lost 7 bases and J lost 7; bases outside the gene matches: 9. CDR3 residues: CASTPTGPGTQYF. The CDR3 DNA follows: TGTGCCAGTACCCCGACAGGGCCCGGGACCCAGTACTTC. The full variable domain, in which reference TRBV19 and TRBJ2-5 provide the parts outside the CDR3, is DGGITQSPKYLFRKEGQNVTLSCEQNLNHDAMYWYRQDPGQGLRLIYYSQIVNDFQKGDIAEGYSVSREKKESFPLTVTSAQKNPTAFYLCASTPTGPGTQYFGPGTRLLVL.

The chain couples TRBV19 to TRBJ2-7; 7 bases agree with TRBD1. This CDR3 has 15 residues. After removal of 3 bases from V and 4 bases from J, the junction contained 9 bases not matched to a gene. Germline V lookup: CDR1 LNHDA, CDR2 SQIVND (reference sequence). CDR3 coding DNA: TGTGCCAGTAGTATTACCGGAGACAGGGCTTACGAGCAGTACTTC. Protein product: CASSITGDRAYEQYF.

The V call is TRBV27, the J call TRBJ2-7; D gene unclear. This CDR3 contains 18 residues. Germline V CDR1 and CDR2: MNHEY, SMNVEV (reference sequence). Trimming removed 5 bases at V and 2 bases at J, with 25 bases between. The chain's CDR3 is CASSPSPLVQVPTYEQYF. CDR3 nucleotide sequence: TGTGCCAGCAGTCCATCCCCTCTAGTTCAGGTCCCAACCTACGAGCAGTACTTC.

V and J are TRBV6-6 and TRBJ2-7; tentative D call: TRBD1 (5 bases). With 1 base removed from V and 1 base from J, the gap between germline ends came to 8 bases. The CDR3 has 14 residues. The germline CDR1 and CDR2 sequences are MNHNY and SVGAGI (reference sequence). For the CDR3, the DNA is TGTGCCAGCAGTTACTTGGCAGGGTCCTACGAGCAGTACTTC. Translated, it gives CASSYLAGSYEQYF.